The entry below gives a single T cell receptor beta chain sequence along with its context. Its antigen remains unknown. The entry originates in a study of T cell responses to AZD1222 COVID-19 vaccine. The CDR3 totals 14 residues. Germline loops: CDR1 SGHAT, CDR2 FQNNGV. Trimming cost V 7 bases and J 4 bases; bases outside gene matches: 9. Profiling relied on immunoSEQ multiplex PCR, and the TCRdb table lists in-frame clones only, not all of them. The top ten hold around 3.5% of the sample, which has about 140,000 clones, about 92% seen once. The study's findings and limits: Baseline seropositivity occurred in only a handful of AZD1222 recipients. The span of vaccine-associated CD4 TCRs extended across spike, with dominance at 160-218 and 743-854.

This sequence joins TRBV11-2 and TRBJ1-2; 7 bases match TRBD1. The sequenced sample was peripheral blood, obtained 28 days after the second AZD1222 dose. The TCR comes from an adult who received the AZD1222 COVID-19 vaccine. The CDR3 DNA follows: TGTGCCAGCACCCTCCTCAGGGGGGGCTATGGCTACACCTTC. Translation gives CASTLLRGGYGYTF.